A single sample is the source of the 19 T cell receptor beta chains below, sequenced in a study of control samples from healthy donors and cancer patients. Produced via immunoSEQ multiplex PCR; TCRdb's table is partial and in-frame only. The sample consists of some 45,000 clones, around 93% of them appearing once. The sequencing input was PBMCs. These receptors were taken from a woman in her 40s with head and neck cancer.

V gene TRBV28 combines with J gene TRBJ2-3, with no clear D. Germline-derived CDR1 and CDR2 are MDHEN and SYDVKM. This CDR3 spans 17 amino acids. For the CDR3, the DNA is TGTGGGCTAATCGCCCCCTCGGGTGGGCATCCCACAGATACGCAGTATTTT. Translation: CGLIAPSGGHPTDTQYF.

The J gene is TRBJ1-1, the V gene TRBV19, with TRBD1 matching 7 bases. Looked up from germline, CDR1 is LNHDA and CDR2 is SQIVND (reference sequence). Losses at the gene ends were 5 bases for V and 1 base for J; bases not matched to a gene: 4. The CDR3 length is 14 residues. The CDR3 DNA reads TGTGCCAGTAGTCGAACAGGGGAGAACACTGAAGCTTTCTTT. Protein: CASSRTGENTEAFF.

The chain has TRBV19 and TRBJ1-2; 8 bases line up with TRBD1. This CDR3 has 12 amino acids. Trimming took 4 bases from V and 7 from J; bases not matched to a gene: 2. Germline V gives CDR1 LNHDA, CDR2 SQIVND (reference sequence). The CDR3 is CASSNTGGGYTF. The DNA for the CDR3 is TGTGCCAGTAGTAACACAGGGGGTGGCTACACCTTC.

The genes are TRBV19 and TRBJ1-2; 7 nucleotides align to TRBD1. Germline CDR1 and CDR2: LNHDA and SQIVND (reference sequence). V dropped 0 bases and J dropped 8; count of bases not matched to a gene: 9. The CDR3 totals 15 residues. CDR3 in amino acids: CASSIDLFGTVGYTF. CDR3 DNA: TGTGCCAGTAGTATAGATCTATTTGGGACAGTCGGCTACACCTTC.

The chain links TRBV28 to TRBJ2-6; D gene uncertain. Per germline, CDR1 MDHEN and CDR2 SYDVKM. The CDR3 contains 17 residues. Trimming took off 2 bases at V and 3 bases at J, with 14 bases between the two ends. The CDR3 coding sequence is TGTGCCAGCAGTTTAAGACCCTCGGGCCATGGGGCCAACGTCCTGACTTTC. This gives the protein CASSLRPSGHGANVLTF.

The genes are TRBV7-8 and TRBJ1-1, with D possibly being TRBD1 (5 bases). Germline CDR1 and CDR2: SGHVS and FQNEAQ. CDR3 length: 14 residues. V was shortened by 0 bases and J by 1 base, with 6 bases between the two germline ends. CDR3 DNA: TGTGCCAGCAGCTTAGCGCAGGGGAACACTGAAGCTTTCTTT. It codes for CASSLAQGNTEAFF.

The table lists this clone with a count of one. This same CDR3 is encoded by further DNA sequences in the sample. The genes are TRBV5-1 and TRBJ1-2; D gene ambiguous. Germline lookup yields CDR1 SGHRS and CDR2 YFSETQ. The CDR3 runs 14 residues. The germline V and J ends were trimmed by 0 bases and 0 bases, with 6 bases remaining between them. The DNA for the CDR3 is TGCGCCAGCAGCTTGGTTGGATCTAACTATGGCTACACCTTC. Protein: CASSLVGSNYGYTF.

This CDR3 is CASNLGLNTGELFF. The CDR3 coding sequence is TGTGCCAGCAACCTGGGCCTCAACACCGGGGAGCTGTTTTTT. The J gene is TRBJ2-2, the V gene TRBV2; the D is unclear. Trimming removed 7 bases from V and 2 bases from J, with 11 bases in between. The V gene's germline CDR1 is SNHLY and CDR2 FYNNEI. The CDR3 contains 14 residues. Supplemented by reference TRBV2 and TRBJ2-2, the full variable domain reads EPEVTQTPSHQVTQMGQEVILRCVPISNHLYFYWYRQILGQKVEFLVSFYNNEISEKSEIFDDQFSVERPDGSNFTLKIRSTKLEDSAMYFCASNLGLNTGELFFGEGSRLTVL.

This rearrangement joins TRBV30 to TRBJ1-6; the match to TRBD1 covers 9 bases. In germline, CDR1 is GTSNPN, CDR2 SVGIG (reference sequence). Trimming took 3 bases from V and 6 from J; bases not matched to a gene: 12. This CDR3 contains 17 residues. Here the CDR3 reads CAWRRASRQGGNSPLHF. DNA for the CDR3: TGTGCCTGGAGGCGCGCATCAAGACAGGGGGGTAATTCACCCCTCCACTTT.

This clone was detected only a few times. This sequence joins TRBV5-4 and TRBJ1-1; TRBD1 is a possible D gene (5 bases). Trimming removed 0 bases from V and 6 bases from J, with 15 bases in between. Germline assignment: CDR1 SGHNT and CDR2 YYREEE (reference sequence). The CDR3 totals 15 residues. The CDR3 region is CASSLGSGRGSEAFF. CDR3 DNA sequence: TGTGCCAGCAGCTTGGGGTCAGGAAGGGGATCTGAAGCTTTCTTT.

V is TRBV6-5 and J is TRBJ2-5; 9 bases align to TRBD1. The ends lost 4 bases at V and 1 base at J; junction bases unmatched: 4. From germline, CDR1 is MNHEY and CDR2 SVGAGI. The CDR3 extends over 15 amino acids. CDR3 DNA sequence: TGTGCCAGCAGTTCGGACAGGGGACCCCAAGAGACCCAGTACTTC. This encodes CASSSDRGPQETQYF.

This clone was detected once. The CDR3 DNA reads as TGTGCCAGCAGGCGAGAGGGGCAGGGTGATGAAAAACTGTTTTTT. It specifies CASRREGQGDEKLFF. V is TRBV6-5 and J is TRBJ1-4, with D possibly matching TRBD1 (5 bases). Looked up from germline, CDR1 is MNHEY and CDR2 is SVGAGI. The CDR3 consists of 15 residues. V lost 6 bases and J lost 6, with 17 bases in between.

The J gene is TRBJ2-2, the V gene TRBV7-8; D is undetermined. Trimming cost V 5 bases and J 5 bases, with 12 bases left between them. The CDR3 has 14 amino acids. Germline V CDR1 and CDR2: SGHVS, FQNEAQ. The CDR3 nucleotides read TGTGCCAGCAGCCAAGGTTGGGAAACCGGGGAGCTGTTTTTT. Translated, it gives CASSQGWETGELFF.

The chain recombines TRBV19 with TRBJ2-4; D tentatively reads TRBD1 or TRBD2 (5 bases each). CDR3 length equals 16 residues. Trimming shortened V by 5 bases and J by 2 bases, and 16 bases separated the two germline ends. The germline V gene has CDR1 LNHDA and CDR2 SQIVND (reference sequence). The CDR3 reads CASSVRDGTTKNIQYF. The CDR3 DNA follows: TGTGCCAGTAGTGTCCGGGACGGCACGACCAAAAACATTCAGTACTTC.

The CDR3 here is CASSQDRSARWADTQYF. In DNA, the CDR3 is TGTGCCAGCAGCCAAGATCGGAGCGCAAGGTGGGCAGATACGCAGTATTTT. The rearrangement uses TRBV3-1 (or the pseudogene TRBV3-2) and TRBJ2-3; D unresolved. Trimming removed 0 bases at V and 4 bases at J, with 17 bases between. The V gene's germline CDR1 is LGHDT and CDR2 YNNKEL (reference sequence). The CDR3 spans 17 residues.

The chain employs TRBV15 and TRBJ1-2; TRBD1 aligns across 9 bases. The V segment lost 1 base and the J segment 3 bases; nucleotides outside the gene matches: 3. The CDR3 contains 15 residues. CDR1 and CDR2 (germline): LNHNV, YYDKDF (reference sequence). CDR3 in DNA: TGTGCCACCAGCAGAGGGACAGGGGCGTACTATGGCTACACCTTC. Amino acids: CATSRGTGAYYGYTF.

V and J are TRBV2 and TRBJ2-2; TRBD1 aligns across 9 bases. V was pared by 10 bases and J by 5 bases, with 2 bases of the junction left unmatched. The CDR3 runs 12 residues. Germline V gene data show CDR1 as SNHLY and CDR2 as FYNNEI. The CDR3 is CATGQGTGELFF. The CDR3 coding sequence is TGTGCCACCGGACAGGGGACCGGGGAGCTGTTTTTT.

The chain couples TRBV6-2 or TRBV6-3 to TRBJ2-7; 13 bases line up with TRBD2. This CDR3 has 18 amino acids. Germline V gives CDR1 MNHEY, CDR2 SVGEGT. The J segment lost 1 base and the V segment lost 2 bases, leaving 8 bases of the junction unmatched. CDR3 sequence (DNA): TGTGCCAGCAGTTACCCCGCTACTAGCGGGAGGGTATCCTACGAGCAGTACTTC. Its translation is CASSYPATSGRVSYEQYF.

The chain couples TRBV5-1 to TRBJ2-1; no clear D. Trimming stripped 0 bases from V and 8 bases from J, with 15 bases between. Germline-derived CDR1 and CDR2 are SGHRS and YFSETQ. The CDR3 length is 15 residues. Here the CDR3 DNA reads TGCGCCAGCAGCTTGGTGTCTAACCCTGGGGATGAGCAGTTCTTC. Its protein product is CASSLVSNPGDEQFF.